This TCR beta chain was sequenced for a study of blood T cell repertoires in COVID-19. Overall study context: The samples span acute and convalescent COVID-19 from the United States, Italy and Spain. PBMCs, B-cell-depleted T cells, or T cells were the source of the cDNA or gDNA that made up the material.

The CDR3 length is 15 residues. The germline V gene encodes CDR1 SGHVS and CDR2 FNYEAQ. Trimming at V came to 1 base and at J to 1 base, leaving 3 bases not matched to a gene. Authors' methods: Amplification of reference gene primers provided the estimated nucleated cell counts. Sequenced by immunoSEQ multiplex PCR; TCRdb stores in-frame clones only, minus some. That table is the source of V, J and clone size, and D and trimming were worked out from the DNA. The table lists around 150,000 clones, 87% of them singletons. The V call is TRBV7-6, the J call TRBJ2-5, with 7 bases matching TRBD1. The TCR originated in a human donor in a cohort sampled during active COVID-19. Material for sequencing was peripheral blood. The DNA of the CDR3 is TGTGCCAGCAGCTTAGGGGCAGGGGGCCAAGAGACCCAGTACTTC. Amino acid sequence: CASSLGAGGQETQYF.